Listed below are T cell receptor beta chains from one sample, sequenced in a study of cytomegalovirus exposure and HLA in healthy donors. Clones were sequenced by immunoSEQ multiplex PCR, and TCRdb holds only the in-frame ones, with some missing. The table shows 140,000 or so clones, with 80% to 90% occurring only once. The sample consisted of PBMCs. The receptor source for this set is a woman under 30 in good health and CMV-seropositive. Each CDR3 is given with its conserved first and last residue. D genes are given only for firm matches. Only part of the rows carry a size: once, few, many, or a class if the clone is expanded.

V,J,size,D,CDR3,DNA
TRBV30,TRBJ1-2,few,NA,CAWGWTTPVPYTF,TGTGCCTGGGGGTGGACTACCCCCGTTCCCTACACCTTC
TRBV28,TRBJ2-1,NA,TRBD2,CASSPRETSGGMFF,TGTGCCAGCAGTCCACGGGAAACTAGCGGGGGGATGTTCTTC
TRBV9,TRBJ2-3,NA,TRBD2,CASSPRLAGAPRADTQYF,TGTGCCAGCAGCCCTCGACTAGCGGGGGCCCCTCGTGCAGATACGCAGTATTTT
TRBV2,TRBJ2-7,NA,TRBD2,CASSEREGSYEQYF,TGTGCCAGCAGTGAAAGGGAGGGCTCCTACGAGCAGTACTTC
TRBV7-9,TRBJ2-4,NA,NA,CASSLYSGENIQYF,TGTGCCAGCAGCTTATATTCAGGGGAAAACATTCAGTACTTC
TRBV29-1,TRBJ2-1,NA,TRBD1,CSVATGTGSYNEQFF,TGCAGCGTTGCAACCGGGACAGGGTCCTACAATGAGCAGTTCTTC
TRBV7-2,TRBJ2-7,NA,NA,CASSSAYEQYF,TGTGCCAGCAGCTCCGCCTACGAGCAGTACTTC
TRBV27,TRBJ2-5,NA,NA,CASAATGQETQYF,TGTGCCAGCGCGGCAACAGGACAAGAGACCCAGTACTTC
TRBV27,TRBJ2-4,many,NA,CASSSGKNIQYF,TGTGCCAGCAGTTCAGGGAAAAACATTCAGTACTTC
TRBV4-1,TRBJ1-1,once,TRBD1,CASSQDGTGVTEAFF,TGCGCCAGCAGCCAGGACGGGACAGGGGTGACTGAAGCTTTCTTT
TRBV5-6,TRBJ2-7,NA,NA,CASSLAVSTSPYEQYF,TGTGCCAGCAGCTTGGCCGTCAGTACGTCCCCTTACGAGCAGTACTTC
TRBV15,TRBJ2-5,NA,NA,CATSRAGRYQETQYF,TGTGCCACCAGCAGGGCAGGCAGGTACCAAGAGACCCAGTACTTC
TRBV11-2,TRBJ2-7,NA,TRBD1,CASGADRMSYEQYF,TGTGCCAGCGGGGCGGACAGGATGTCCTACGAGCAGTACTTC
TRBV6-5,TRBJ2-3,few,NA,CASMRVSRTDTQYF,TGTGCCAGCATGCGGGTGTCTCGCACAGATACGCAGTATTTT
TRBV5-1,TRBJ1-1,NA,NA,CASSLVTGVNTEAFF,TGCGCCAGCAGCTTGGTTACCGGGGTGAACACTGAAGCTTTCTTT
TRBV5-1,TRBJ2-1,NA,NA,CASSLEQVIYNEQFF,TGCGCCAGCAGCTTGGAGCAGGTTATCTACAATGAGCAGTTCTTC
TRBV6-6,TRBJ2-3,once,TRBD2,CASNIAGAGRDTQYF,TGTGCCAGCAACATAGCGGGGGCAGGCAGGGATACGCAGTATTTT
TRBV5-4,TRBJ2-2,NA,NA,CASSLAGIGTGELFF,TGTGCCAGCAGCTTGGCGGGGATAGGCACCGGGGAGCTGTTTTTT
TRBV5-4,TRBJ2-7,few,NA,CASSSRGYEQYF,TGTGCCAGCAGCTCCCGGGGATACGAGCAGTACTTC
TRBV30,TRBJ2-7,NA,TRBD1,CAWTGQGGEQYF,TGTGCCTGGACGGGACAGGGCGGCGAGCAGTACTTC
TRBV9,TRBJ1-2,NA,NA,CASSVGGKGYGGYTF,TGTGCCAGCAGCGTAGGCGGGAAAGGATATGGAGGCTACACCTTC
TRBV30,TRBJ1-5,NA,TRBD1,CAWSGALFRTGTDQPQHF,TGTGCCTGGAGTGGGGCTTTGTTCAGGACAGGGACGGATCAGCCCCAGCATTTT
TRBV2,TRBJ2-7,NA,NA,CASSGPYEQYF,TGTGCCAGCAGCGGTCCCTACGAGCAGTACTTC
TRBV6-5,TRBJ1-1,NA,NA,CASSAGGQAFF,TGTGCCAGCAGTGCGGGGGGCCAAGCTTTCTTT
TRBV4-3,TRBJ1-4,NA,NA,CASSPQGTSEKLFF,TGCGCCAGCAGCCCTCAGGGGACAAGCGAAAAACTGTTTTTT
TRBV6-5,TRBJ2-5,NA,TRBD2,CASRSLGGAETQYF,TGTGCCAGCAGATCACTCGGGGGGGCGGAGACCCAGTACTTC
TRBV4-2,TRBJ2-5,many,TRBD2,CASSREEGLAGDGQETQYF,TGTGCCAGCAGCCGAGAGGAGGGGCTAGCGGGGGACGGGCAAGAGACCCAGTACTTC
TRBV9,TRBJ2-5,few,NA,CASSVEGVETQYF,TGTGCCAGCAGCGTAGAGGGGGTAGAGACCCAGTACTTC
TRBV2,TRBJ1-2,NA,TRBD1,CASRQRQGYGYTF,TGTGCCAGCAGACAACGACAGGGATATGGCTACACCTTC
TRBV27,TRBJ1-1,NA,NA,CASSEARVWTEAFF,TGTGCCAGCAGTGAGGCTCGGGTTTGGACTGAAGCTTTCTTT
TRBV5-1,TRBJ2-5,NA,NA,CASSSLETQYF,TGCGCCAGCAGCTCCTTAGAGACCCAGTACTTC
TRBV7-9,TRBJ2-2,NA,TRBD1,CASSMDRTGELFF,TGTGCCAGCAGCATGGACAGGACCGGGGAGCTGTTTTTT